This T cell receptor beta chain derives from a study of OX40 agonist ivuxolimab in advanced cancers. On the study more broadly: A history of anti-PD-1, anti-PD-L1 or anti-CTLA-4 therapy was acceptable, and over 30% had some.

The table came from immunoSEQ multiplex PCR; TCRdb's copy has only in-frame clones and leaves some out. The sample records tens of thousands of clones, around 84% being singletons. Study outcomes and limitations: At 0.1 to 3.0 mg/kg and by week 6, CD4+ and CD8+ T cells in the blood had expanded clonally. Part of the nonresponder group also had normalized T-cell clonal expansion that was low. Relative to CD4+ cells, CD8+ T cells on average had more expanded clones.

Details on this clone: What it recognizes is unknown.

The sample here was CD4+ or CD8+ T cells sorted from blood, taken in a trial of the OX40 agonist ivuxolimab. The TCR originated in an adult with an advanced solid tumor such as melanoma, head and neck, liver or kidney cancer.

CDR3 sequence (DNA): TGTGCCAGTAGTGAAACAGACCATTATGGCTACACCTTC. It specifies CASSETDHYGYTF. V is TRBV19 and J is TRBJ1-2; no clear D gene. The CDR3 contains 13 residues. Trimming shortened V by 5 bases and J by 5 bases, and 12 bases separated the two germline ends. Germline V gene data show CDR1 as LNHDA and CDR2 as SQIVND (reference sequence).